This T cell receptor beta chain was documented in a study of T-cell reconstitution after alpha-beta-depleted transplantation in children. Study findings and constraints: Reported findings indicate that, about two months after transplant, alpha-beta T cells came from several hundred expanded clones, which were derived from non-depleted graft cells. For some patients, TCRbeta diversity was high at day 60 because of recipient T cells and thymic progenitors that survived. Newly produced T cells mostly provided counts and TCRbeta diversity after one year, as hyperexpanded clones declined.

The sample holds many counts of this clonotype. The antigen is not known. Molecular barcoding with unique molecular identifiers was used for the TCRbeta library. From the PCR reads, TCRdb called clonotypes with MiXCR, one entry per CDR3 protein. The profile shows approximately 500,000 distinct CDR3 sequences, roughly a quarter of them singletons. The CDR3 runs to 15 residues. Trimming cost V 5 bases and J 0 bases, with 13 bases left between them. Germline CDR1 reads SEHNR; CDR2 reads FQNEAQ (reference sequence). The chain uses TRBV7-9 and TRBJ2-5, with D unclear. Sequencing was performed on PBMCs, taken before TCRalphabeta/CD19-depleted stem cell transplant. The clonotype comes from a boy in the first two years of life with Wiskott-Aldrich syndrome, due to receive a stem cell transplant. The CDR3 DNA follows: TGTGCCAGCAGCCCGTATTGGCACCACCAAGAGACCCAGTACTTC. The encoded protein is CASSPYWHHQETQYF. Looking up the rest from reference TRBV7-9 and TRBJ2-5 gives the full variable domain: DTGVSQNPRHKITKRGQNVTFRCDPISEHNRLYWYRQTLGQGPEFLTYFQNEAQLEKSRLLSDRFSAERPKGSFSTLEIQRTEQGDSAMYLCASSPYWHHQETQYFGPGTRLLVL.